This entry lists 26 T cell receptor beta chains sequenced from one sample in a study of T cells in Graves' hyperthyroidism and ophthalmopathy. RNA transcripts provided the source from which TCR beta CDR3 regions were amplified. The HTBI set primed first-round TCR CDR3 RT-PCR. TCRdb redid the calling of the multiplex PCR reads with MiXCR, one entry per CDR3 protein. Of a few hundred thousand distinct CDR3 sequences listed, under 20% are singletons. Sequencing was performed on blood. These receptors all stem from a woman under 30 with Graves' ophthalmopathy.

The V call is TRBV4-1, the J call TRBJ2-5; D possibly corresponds to TRBD2 (5 bases). CDR1 and CDR2 (germline): MGHRA, YSYEKL. CDR3 size: 14 residues. V was clipped by 1 base and J by 3 bases, with 9 bases between them. The CDR3 nucleotides read TGCGCCAGCAGCCAAGTAAGGCGGGAAGAGACCCAGTACTTC. This translates into CASSQVRREETQYF.

The rearrangement uses TRBV4-1 and TRBJ1-2, with TRBD1 matching 8 bases. Germline CDR1 and CDR2: MGHRA and YSYEKL. V dropped 0 bases and J dropped 2; count of bases not matched to a gene: 2. The CDR3 totals 15 residues. CDR3 in DNA: TGCGCCAGCAGCCAAGATGGGGACAGGAACTATGGCTACACCTTC. It is translated as CASSQDGDRNYGYTF.

The chain has TRBV9 and TRBJ2-1; D possibly corresponds to TRBD1 (5 bases). The germline V gene has CDR1 SGDLS and CDR2 YYNGEE. V lost 0 bases and J lost 7, with 8 bases in between. There are 13 residues in the CDR3. The CDR3: CASSVAGKNEQFF. The CDR3 nucleotides read TGTGCCAGCAGCGTAGCAGGGAAAAATGAGCAGTTCTTC. The full variable domain, rest sourced from reference TRBV9 and TRBJ2-1, is DSGVTQTPKHLITATGQRVTLRCSPRSGDLSVYWYQQSLDQGLQFLIQYYNGEERAKGNILERFSAQQFPDLHSELNLSSLELGDSALYFCASSVAGKNEQFFGPGTRLTVL.

Notes on this clonotype: A clone one base away is much larger, so this may be a read error. The V and J genes are TRBV28 and TRBJ1-1, with unresolved D. Per germline, CDR1 MDHEN and CDR2 SYDVKM. The CDR3 is made up of 15 amino acids. CDR3 sequence reads: CVSSFGWTLNTEAFF. The CDR3 bases are TGTGTCAGCAGTTTTGGGTGGACCCTGAACACTGAAGCTTTCTTT.

This clonotype came up many times. CDR3 loop: CASSYPDGEVNTEAFF. CDR3 in DNA: TGTGCCAGCAGTTACCCAGACGGTGAAGTGAACACTGAAGCTTTCTTT. The chain combines TRBV6-6 with TRBJ1-1; D is unresolved. This CDR3 comprises 16 residues. Germline lookup yields CDR1 MNHNY and CDR2 SVGAGI (reference sequence). Trimming left V 2 bases short and J 0 bases short, with 13 bases between.

This clonotype showed up many times. The chain couples TRBV6-5 to TRBJ2-1; 7 bases match TRBD2. The CDR3 spans 15 residues. V gave up 0 bases and J gave up 6 bases; unmatched junction bases: 5. Germline V gene lookup returns CDR1 MNHEY and CDR2 SVGAGI. CDR3 DNA: TGTGCCAGCAGTTACTCGAGCGGGGCCGGCAATGAGCAGTTCTTC. The encoded protein is CASSYSSGAGNEQFF.

The chain recombines TRBV10-3 with TRBJ1-1; D possibly corresponds to TRBD1 (5 bases). Trimming cost V 10 bases and J 0 bases, with 21 bases left between them. CDR1 is ENHRY, CDR2 SYGVKD, per germline. This CDR3 is built from 16 residues. The CDR3 bases are TGTGCCAGCAGAAAGAAAAAAAGGGGTATGAACACTGAAGCTTTCTTT. It codes for CASRKKKRGMNTEAFF.

This clonotype has a handful of counts. This chain uses TRBV7-2 with TRBJ1-1, with 9 bases that match TRBD1. Trimming cost V 4 bases and J 9 bases; bases outside gene matches: 9. The CDR3 spans 14 residues. Germline loops: CDR1 SGHTA, CDR2 FQGNSA. The CDR3 sequence: CASSSRDRDRKAFF. DNA for the CDR3: TGTGCCAGCAGCTCCCGGGACAGGGACCGAAAAGCTTTCTTT.

The table lists this clonotype with many counts. J is TRBJ2-1 and V is TRBV7-8; no definite D call. The CDR3 has 17 amino acids. The V end lost 4 bases, the J end lost 2 bases, and 18 bases lay between the germline ends. Germline V gene data show CDR1 as SGHVS and CDR2 as FQNEAQ. CDR3 sequence: CASSSSRGTQTYNEQFF. CDR3 sequence (DNA): TGTGCCAGCAGCTCCTCGCGAGGAACCCAAACCTACAATGAGCAGTTCTTC.

A few counts support this clonotype. The chain uses TRBV9 and TRBJ2-3; the match to TRBD2 covers 11 bases. V dropped 5 bases and J dropped 0; count of bases not matched to a gene: 2. The CDR3 sequence is 15 residues long. In germline, CDR1 is SGDLS, CDR2 YYNGEE. The CDR3 DNA sequence: TGTGCCAGCAGTAGCGGGGGGGCTAGCACAGATACGCAGTATTTT. Translation: CASSSGGASTDTQYF.

This CDR3 reads CASSAFGLAGVVTDTQYF. Here the CDR3 DNA reads TGTGCCAGCAGCGCGTTTGGACTAGCGGGAGTAGTGACAGATACGCAGTATTTT. The chain combines TRBV27 with TRBJ2-3; 13 nucleotides agree with TRBD2. Germline CDR1 MNHEY, CDR2 SMNVEV (reference sequence). V was pared by 6 bases and J by 3 bases, with 12 bases of the junction left unmatched. The CDR3 is made up of 18 amino acids.

This clonotype was counted ten times or more. V gene TRBV7-2 combines with J gene TRBJ2-4, with a possible D match to TRBD1 (5 bases). V lost 5 bases and J 7 bases, leaving 15 bases between the germline ends. Germline V gene lookup returns CDR1 SGHTA and CDR2 FQGNSA. The CDR3 contains 14 residues. The CDR3: CASSLQGTLNIQYF. The CDR3 nucleotides read TGTGCCAGCAGCCTGCAGGGAACACTTAACATTCAGTACTTC.

This clonotype was detected many times. J is TRBJ2-7 and V is TRBV20-1, with TRBD2 matching over 10 bases. Unmatched junction bases numbered 23, after V lost 0 bases and J lost 3 bases. The CDR3 is made up of 21 amino acids. Per germline, CDR1 DFQATT and CDR2 SNEGSKA (reference sequence). The CDR3 bases are TGCAGTGCTAGAGATGTGTTTAGACAGCGGGAGGGTAAATATCTCCTCTACGAGCAGTACTTC. Translating it yields CSARDVFRQREGKYLLYEQYF.

A remark on this clonotype: The conserved phenylalanine or tryptophan is not found at the CDR3 terminus, so this likely reflects a read error. The chain couples TRBV7-9 to TRBJ2-7; D is unresolved. With 1 base removed from V and 3 bases from J, the gap between germline ends came to 4 bases. CDR3 length: 12 residues. Germline CDR1 reads SEHNR; CDR2 reads FQNEAQ (reference sequence). CDR3 nucleotides: TGTGCCAGCAGCTTAGGCAGCTACGAGCAGTACATC. It specifies CASSLGSYEQYI.

This clonotype has at least ten counts. V usage is TRBV30 and J usage is TRBJ1-2; D not resolved. Germline loops: CDR1 GTSNPN, CDR2 SVGIG (reference sequence). This CDR3 has 14 residues. V was shortened by 1 base and J by 2 bases, with 11 bases between the two germline ends. The CDR3 region is CAWSDPIFNYGYTF. The DNA for the CDR3 is TGTGCCTGGAGTGATCCCATCTTCAACTATGGCTACACCTTC.

This clonotype was seen a handful of times. The rearrangement links TRBV6-1 to TRBJ2-1; D is tentatively TRBD1 or TRBD2 (5 bases each). CDR1 and CDR2 (germline): MNHNS, SASEGT. This CDR3 contains 13 residues. The V gene lost 11 bases and the J gene lost 0 bases, with 11 bases spanning the gap. Written as DNA, the CDR3 is TGTGCCGCTGAGGGGTACTCCTACAATGAGCAGTTCTTC. Amino acids: CAAEGYSYNEQFF.

DNA of the CDR3: TGCAGTGCTAGGGGGACAGGGAGTTATGGCTACACCTTC. Translating it yields CSARGTGSYGYTF. This chain joins TRBV20-1 and TRBJ1-2, with 9 bases lining up with TRBD1. J was trimmed by 5 bases and V by 3 bases; bases with no gene match: 4. The CDR3 contains 13 residues. Germline-derived CDR1 and CDR2 are DFQATT and SNEGSKA (reference sequence).

The chain joins TRBV4-1 to TRBJ2-5; D may be TRBD2 (6 bases). Trimming pared 7 bases from V and 4 bases from J, leaving 19 bases between. The germline V gene has CDR1 MGHRA and CDR2 YSYEKL. The CDR3 contains 15 residues. CDR3 in amino acids: CASTPAGLGGETQYF. The CDR3 DNA is TGCGCCAGCACACCGGCAGGGCTCGGGGGAGAGACCCAGTACTTC.

This clonotype occurred many times. V is TRBV16 and J is TRBJ1-6; D ambiguous. The ends were cut back, 2 bases at V and 9 bases at J, with 14 bases in the middle. This CDR3 comprises 15 residues. The germline V gene has CDR1 KGHSY and CDR2 FQNENV. The CDR3 DNA sequence: TGTGCCAGCAGCCAAGAGGAGGGTTTGGGTTCACCCCTCCACTTT. Residues: CASSQEEGLGSPLHF.

The table lists this clonotype with many counts. CDR3 loop: CASSLEGHEQYF. CDR3 coding DNA: TGCGCCAGCAGCTTGGAGGGCCACGAGCAGTACTTC. This chain uses TRBV5-1 with TRBJ2-7; the D is unclear. V gave up 0 bases and J gave up 5 bases, with 6 bases separating them. The length of the CDR3 is 12 residues. Looked up from germline, CDR1 is SGHRS and CDR2 is YFSETQ.

A note on this clonotype: This may be a read error, as it is one base from a much larger clone. The gene calls are TRBV11-2 and TRBJ2-3; tentatively, D is TRBD1 (6 bases). This CDR3 has 16 residues. Germline assignment: CDR1 SGHAT and CDR2 FQNNGV. The V end lost 5 bases, the J end lost 6 bases, and 21 bases lay between the germline ends. The DNA of the CDR3 is TGTGCCAGCAGCCCAGGGGATGGGGGCACGTTGGATACGCAGTATTTT. Amino acids: CASSPGDGGTLDTQYF.

This clonotype was observed at least ten times. This chain uses TRBV7-9 with TRBJ2-2; D remains unclear. The V gene's germline CDR1 is SEHNR and CDR2 FQNEAQ (reference sequence). This CDR3 spans 16 amino acids. Trimming removed 5 bases at V and 0 bases at J, with 13 bases between. CDR3 loop: CASSPGRQPNTGELFF. The CDR3 coding sequence is TGTGCCAGCAGCCCGGGCAGGCAACCGAACACCGGGGAGCTGTTTTTT.

This clonotype was seen ten or more times. J is TRBJ2-1 and V is TRBV7-3; D may be TRBD1 or TRBD2 (6 bases each). Germline CDR1 reads SGHTA; CDR2 reads FQGTGA. V was pared by 3 bases and J by 2 bases, with 11 bases between. This CDR3 spans 15 amino acids. CDR3 bases: TGTGCCAGCAGCTTTTCGGGGGCTACCTACAATGAGCAGTTCTTC. The encoded protein is CASSFSGATYNEQFF.

Worth noting for this clonotype: Its ends do not fully match the called genes, so a read error is possible. The rearrangement links TRBV2 to TRBJ2-5; 9 nucleotides align to TRBD1. Germline loops: CDR1 SNHLY, CDR2 FYNNEI. The length of the CDR3 is 14 residues. This CDR3 reads CAGSRDRVQETQYF. Written as DNA, the CDR3 is TGTGCCGGCAGCCGGGACAGGGTACAAGAGACCCAGTACTTC.

Turning to this clonotype: This may be a read error, as it is one base from a much larger clone. V usage is TRBV28 and J usage is TRBJ2-3; D is ambiguous. There are 11 residues in the CDR3. Germline CDR1 reads MDHEN; CDR2 reads SYDVKM. In nucleotides, the CDR3 is TGTGCCAGCAGATCTGGGGATACGCGGTATTTT. It is translated as CASRSGDTRYF. Complete variable domain (other parts from reference TRBV28 and TRBJ2-3): DVKVTQSSRYLVKRTGEKVFLECVQDMDHENMFWYRQDPGLGLRLIYFSYDVKMKEKGDIPEGYSVSREKKERFSLILESASTNQTSMYLCASRSGDTRYFGPGTRLTVL.

This clonotype appeared many times. The V gene is TRBV20-1, the J gene TRBJ2-7; no clear D. Germline CDR1 is DFQATT and CDR2 is SNEGSKA (reference sequence). V was shortened by 5 bases and J by 5 bases, with 16 bases between the two germline ends. The length of the CDR3 is 13 residues. CDR3 nucleotides: TGCAGTGCTCTCGACGCTGGTGGTAACGAGCAGTACTTC. It translates to CSALDAGGNEQYF.